The 6 T cell receptor beta chains presented below share a single source sample, sequenced in a study of blood T cells in healthy people across ages. A sample-barcoded 5' primer and a J-beta primer mix were used in a second PCR of roughly 6 to 11 cycles. TCRdb reprocessed the 5' RACE reads via MiXCR and lists one record per CDR3 protein. Of over 750,000 distinct CDR3 sequences listed, just under 25% are singletons. Another study also made use of these data, one on T cells of mothers and their children.

Specimen: blood. These receptors were collected from a boy aged 10-17 years in good health.

This sequence joins TRBV28 and TRBJ2-6; D is perhaps TRBD2 (5 bases). The CDR3 is 15 amino acids. Trimming took off 7 bases at V and 2 bases at J, with 12 bases between the two ends. Per the germline V gene, CDR1 is MDHEN and CDR2 is SYDVKM. As DNA, the CDR3 is TGTGCCAGCACCGCAGCGGTCCCTGGGGCCAACGTCCTGACTTTC. Translation gives CASTAAVPGANVLTF.

V usage is TRBV12-5 and J usage is TRBJ2-2; TRBD2 agrees at 9 bases. The CDR3 loop spans 16 amino acids. The germline gives CDR1 LGHNT, CDR2 FRNRAP. V was clipped by 2 bases and J by 5 bases; unmatched bases: 6. The CDR3 sequence: CASGLTSGPRTGELFF. As DNA, the CDR3 is TGTGCTAGTGGTTTGACTAGCGGGCCCAGAACCGGGGAGCTGTTTTTT.

This clonotype was recorded a few times. The chain has TRBV10-3 and TRBJ2-5; 11 nucleotides line up with TRBD2. Germline CDR1 reads ENHRY; CDR2 reads SYGVKD. The CDR3 totals 15 residues. The junction had 7 bases not matched to a gene; V was cut back by 5 bases and J by 5 bases. The CDR3 bases are TGTGCCATCAGTCCACTAGCGGGGGATCGGGAGACCCAGTACTTC. This sequence encodes CAISPLAGDRETQYF.

This clonotype was found a few times. The rearrangement links TRBV5-1 to TRBJ2-5; a possible D gene is TRBD1 (8 bases). The CDR3 is made up of 15 amino acids. Trimming shortened V by 0 bases and J by 3 bases, and 12 bases separated the two germline ends. Germline lookup yields CDR1 SGHRS and CDR2 YFSETQ. The CDR3 region has the DNA TGCGCCAGCAGCTTGGGGACAGGGAGGGAAGAGACCCAGTACTTC. Protein: CASSLGTGREETQYF.

The J gene is TRBJ2-7, the V gene TRBV28; D uncertain. CDR3 length equals 14 residues. V shed 5 bases and J shed 6 bases, with 17 bases lying between them. Germline assignment: CDR1 MDHEN and CDR2 SYDVKM. The CDR3 loop is CASSQYPLPGEQYF. The CDR3 bases are TGTGCCAGCAGTCAGTACCCTCTACCTGGCGAGCAGTACTTC. Together with reference TRBV28 and TRBJ2-7, the CDR3 gives the full variable domain: DVKVTQSSRYLVKRTGEKVFLECVQDMDHENMFWYRQDPGLGLRLIYFSYDVKMKEKGDIPEGYSVSREKKERFSLILESASTNQTSMYLCASSQYPLPGEQYFGPGTRLTVT.

The V call is TRBV29-1, the J call TRBJ1-1; D is possibly TRBD1 (5 bases). The V end was cut by 7 bases, the J end by 2 bases, with 11 bases between. The V gene's germline CDR1 is SQVTM and CDR2 ANQGSEA. The CDR3 runs to 12 residues. The CDR3 region is CSDRQPNTEAFF. The CDR3 DNA follows: TGCAGCGACCGACAGCCAAACACTGAAGCTTTCTTT.